This TCR beta chain was obtained from a study of regulatory and conventional T cells in RAG deficiency. Findings and caveats of the study: Treg unique TCR beta sequences were about 100-fold fewer in Omenn syndrome and CID/AS patients than controls. Shorter CDR3s in all patient subsets; >75% Treg-Tconv overlap in Omenn.

Here immunoSEQ multiplex PCR was the method, and the copy in TCRdb shows in-frame clones only, minus some. The sample has more than 35,000 clones, more than 80% seen once. The V gene's germline CDR1 is SGHTA and CDR2 FQGNSA. CDR3 length: 16 residues. J was trimmed by 0 bases and V by 3 bases; bases with no gene match: 4. Blood CD4+ CD25-low CD127-high conventional T cells supplied the genomic DNA template. This clone has just one count. The antigen is unknown. These data were also reused for a study on regulatory T cells. From that study: The primer mix had 52 TRBV and 13 TRBJ primers.

Input material: CD4+ effector T cells sorted from blood. This chain uses TRBV7-2 with TRBJ2-2; 7 positions match TRBD2. The TCR sequence derives from a human donor in good health. The CDR3: CASSFSSGTNTGELFF. In nucleotides, the CDR3 is TGTGCCAGCAGCTTTTCTAGCGGAACGAACACCGGGGAGCTGTTTTTT.